This T cell receptor (beta chain) derives from a study of blood T cell repertoires in COVID-19. Study summary: The origin of the acute and convalescent COVID-19 samples was the United States, Italy and Spain.

Assignment of participants to cohorts was predicated upon participant-reported clinical history. Sequencing used immunoSEQ multiplex PCR; TCRdb keeps in-frame clones, though not all of them. The data show about 430,000 clones, around nine tenths seen once. V lost 1 base, J lost 2 bases, and 7 bases stayed unmatched. Germline lookup yields CDR1 LNHNV and CDR2 YYDKDF (reference sequence). The CDR3 has 17 amino acids. The receptor was isolated from a woman under 30 who had been exposed to COVID-19. The rearrangement joins TRBV15 to TRBJ2-5; TRBD1 aligns across 10 bases. Sample: PBMCs or T cells enriched from blood (not recorded which). CDR3 in amino acids: CATSRVGTGVGQETQYF. The CDR3 nucleotides read TGTGCCACCAGCAGAGTTGGGACAGGGGTGGGGCAAGAGACCCAGTACTTC.